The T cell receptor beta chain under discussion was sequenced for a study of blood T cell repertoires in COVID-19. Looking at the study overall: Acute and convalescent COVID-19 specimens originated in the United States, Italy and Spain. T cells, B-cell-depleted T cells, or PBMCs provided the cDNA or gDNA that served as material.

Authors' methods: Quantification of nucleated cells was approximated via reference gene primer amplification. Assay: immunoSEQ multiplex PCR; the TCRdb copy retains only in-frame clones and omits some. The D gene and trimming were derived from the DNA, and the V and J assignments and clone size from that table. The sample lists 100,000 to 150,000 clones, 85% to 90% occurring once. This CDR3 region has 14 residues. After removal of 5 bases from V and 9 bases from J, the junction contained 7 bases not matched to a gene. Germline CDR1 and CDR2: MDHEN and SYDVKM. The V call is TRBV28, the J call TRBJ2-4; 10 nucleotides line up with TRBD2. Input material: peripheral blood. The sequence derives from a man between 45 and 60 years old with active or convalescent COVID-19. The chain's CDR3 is CASSAASGSPIQYF. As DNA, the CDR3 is TGTGCCAGCAGTGCCGCTAGCGGGAGTCCCATTCAGTACTTC.